The 17 T cell receptor beta chains presented below share a single source sample, sequenced in a study of OX40 agonist ivuxolimab in advanced cancers. Receptor libraries were prepared by the immunoSEQ multiplex PCR assay. In TCRdb, the immuneACCESS table is reduced to in-frame sequences with V and J assigned. These tables do not hold every clone; where another copy was compared, an unresolved V gene accounts for under half, and the others remain unexplained. This sample has more than 45,000 clones in its table, and 85% to 90% of those were observed once. The ten largest clonotypes hold 45% to 55% of the sample. The material was CD4+ or CD8+ T cells sorted from blood, obtained in a trial of the OX40 agonist ivuxolimab. These TCRs come from an adult with an advanced solid tumor such as melanoma, head and neck, liver or kidney cancer.

The V and J genes are TRBV18 and TRBJ1-5, with TRBD1 matching 10 bases. Germline V CDR1 and CDR2: KGHSH, LQKENI. This CDR3 spans 17 amino acids. V shed 5 bases and J 5 bases; nucleotides not matched to a gene: 12. The CDR3 protein is CASSGPGTGDIDQPQHF. The CDR3, as DNA: TGTGCCAGCTCAGGGCCCGGGACAGGGGACATAGATCAGCCCCAGCATTTT.

The chain couples TRBV13 to TRBJ2-7; no firm D call. CDR3 length equals 15 residues. V lost 5 bases and J 2 bases, leaving 16 bases between the germline ends. Germline lookup yields CDR1 PRHDT and CDR2 FYEKMQ (reference sequence). CDR3 nucleotide sequence: TGTGCCAGCAGCCACGGACGGAGAGTAGCCTACGAGCAGTACTTC. It codes for CASSHGRRVAYEQYF. The full variable domain, completed using reference TRBV13 and TRBJ2-7, is AAGVIQSPRHLIKEKRETATLKCYPIPRHDTVYWYQQGPGQDPQFLISFYEKMQSDKGSIPDRFSAQQFSDYHSELNMSSLELGDSALYFCASSHGRRVAYEQYFGPGTRLTVT.

The V call is TRBV27, the J call TRBJ1-1; TRBD1 matches at 7 bases. The J segment lost 5 bases and the V segment lost 6 bases, leaving 12 bases of the junction unmatched. This CDR3 has 15 residues. The germline gives CDR1 MNHEY, CDR2 SMNVEV (reference sequence). Written as DNA, the CDR3 is TGTGCCAGCAGCTTGGGGGAGGGGGCGTGGACTGAAGCTTTCTTT. It encodes CASSLGEGAWTEAFF.

The chain's CDR3 is CASSLRRLLAGGLLTDTQYF. Here the CDR3 DNA reads TGCGCCAGCAGCTTGAGAAGGCTCCTAGCGGGGGGGCTTTTGACAGATACGCAGTATTTT. The V gene is TRBV5-1, the J gene TRBJ2-3; 12 bases fit TRBD2. Germline CDR1 and CDR2: SGHRS and YFSETQ. V was clipped by 1 base and J by 3 bases; unmatched bases: 15. This CDR3 spans 20 amino acids.

This chain joins TRBV18 and TRBJ2-7; D gene ambiguous. The length of the CDR3 is 14 residues. The V end lost 3 bases, the J end lost 4 bases, and 13 bases lay between the germline ends. Per germline, CDR1 KGHSH and CDR2 LQKENI. The CDR3 loop is CASSPDRDVYEQYF. The CDR3 DNA follows: TGTGCCAGCTCACCGGATAGGGATGTTTACGAGCAGTACTTC.

The gene calls are TRBV7-6 and TRBJ1-6, with TRBD1 identical over 9 bases. After removal of 2 bases from V and 10 bases from J, the junction contained 12 bases not matched to a gene. Germline CDR1 is SGHVS and CDR2 is FNYEAQ. The CDR3 totals 17 residues. Here the CDR3 reads CASSLSPATGGLSPLHF. Written as DNA, the CDR3 is TGTGCCAGCAGCTTATCCCCGGCGACAGGGGGTCTGTCACCCCTCCACTTT.

The V gene is TRBV7-9, the J gene TRBJ1-4; perhaps TRBD1 as D (5 bases). In germline, CDR1 is SEHNR, CDR2 FQNEAQ (reference sequence). Trimming took 7 bases from V and 1 from J, leaving 10 bases between them. This CDR3 comprises 14 residues. For the CDR3, the DNA is TGTGCCAGCATGGGGCAGGGAACTAATGAAAAACTGTTTTTT. Translated: CASMGQGTNEKLFF.

The chain links TRBV28 to TRBJ2-2; D gene uncertain. Per the germline V gene, CDR1 is MDHEN and CDR2 is SYDVKM. The germline V and J ends were trimmed by 3 bases and 6 bases, with 2 bases remaining between them. CDR3 length: 11 residues. In nucleotides, the CDR3 is TGTGCCAGCAGTTTGCCCGGGGAGCTGTTTTTT. It translates to CASSLPGELFF.

The rearrangement uses TRBV28 and TRBJ1-5; maybe TRBD1 (6 bases). CDR1 is MDHEN, CDR2 SYDVKM, per germline. This CDR3 comprises 15 residues. Trimming removed 3 bases at V and 7 bases at J, with 16 bases between. As DNA, the CDR3 is TGTGCCAGCAGTTTCACAGCAGGGGTCGGGCAGCCCCAGCATTTT. Its translation is CASSFTAGVGQPQHF.

The J gene is TRBJ2-7, the V gene TRBV19; TRBD1 might be the D (6 bases). Trimming took off 1 base at V and 5 bases at J, with 15 bases between the two ends. CDR1 is LNHDA, CDR2 SQIVND, per germline (reference sequence). This CDR3 region has 15 residues. In nucleotides, the CDR3 is TGTGCCAGTAGTATAGTTGGGGGCGGAGGCAACGAGCAGTACTTC. Amino acid sequence: CASSIVGGGGNEQYF.

V and J are TRBV2 and TRBJ1-1; D perhaps matches TRBD1 (5 bases). Germline-derived CDR1 and CDR2 are SNHLY and FYNNEI. Trimming took 4 bases from V and 5 from J, leaving 5 bases between them. This CDR3 contains 11 residues. CDR3 bases: TGTGCCAGCAGTGGGGGGACTGAAGCTTTCTTT. Translation gives CASSGGTEAFF.

This clone came up once. The genes are TRBV19 and TRBJ1-1, with TRBD1 as a possible D gene (5 bases). Trimming removed 7 bases at V and 1 base at J, with 16 bases between. The CDR3 totals 15 residues. The germline V gene has CDR1 LNHDA and CDR2 SQIVND (reference sequence). The DNA of the CDR3 is TGTGCCAGTACCTTATCAAGGGGAGGGAACACTGAAGCTTTCTTT. Encoded protein: CASTLSRGGNTEAFF.

This clone came up once. The V and J genes are TRBV1 and TRBJ2-5; TRBD1, the table's D call, lacks a check against the DNA. TRBV1 is given as a pseudogene. This CDR3 is 17 amino acids long. CDR3 protein: CTSSQDTSWTGQETQYF. The CDR3 nucleotides read TGCACCAGCAGCCAAGACACCTCCTGGACAGGGCAAGAGACCCAGTACTTC.

The V call is TRBV7-9, the J call TRBJ2-7; possible D gene TRBD1, 6 bases. The germline gives CDR1 SEHNR, CDR2 FQNEAQ (reference sequence). V was pared by 2 bases and J by 5 bases, with 16 bases between. The CDR3 extends over 15 amino acids. CDR3 in amino acids: CASSLSPPGENEQYF. DNA of the CDR3: TGTGCCAGCAGCTTATCTCCCCCAGGGGAGAACGAGCAGTACTTC.

The chain couples TRBV20-1 to TRBJ1-2; the D is unclear. There are 10 residues in the CDR3. With 3 bases removed from V and 4 bases from J, the gap between germline ends came to 3 bases. Germline loops: CDR1 DFQATT, CDR2 SNEGSKA (reference sequence). The CDR3 protein is CSARSYGYTF. The CDR3 coding sequence is TGCAGTGCTAGGTCCTATGGCTACACCTTC.

The count of this clone is one. This chain connects TRBV27 to TRBJ2-1, with D perhaps TRBD2 (5 bases). V gave up 5 bases and J gave up 2 bases, with 13 bases separating them. CDR1 is MNHEY and CDR2 is SMNVEV in the germline V gene (reference sequence). The CDR3 length is 15 residues. The CDR3 region is CASSPVLEAYNEQFF. CDR3 bases: TGTGCCAGCAGTCCAGTATTGGAGGCCTACAATGAGCAGTTCTTC.

The V call is TRBV7-9, the J call TRBJ1-4, with TRBD1 matching 10 bases. Germline V gene lookup returns CDR1 SEHNR and CDR2 FQNEAQ (reference sequence). The CDR3 runs 14 residues. J lost 10 bases, V lost 1 base, and 3 bases had no gene match. The CDR3 region is CASSLGQGALKLFF. The CDR3 nucleotides read TGTGCCAGCAGCTTAGGACAGGGGGCGTTAAAACTGTTTTTT.